Presented here are 9 T cell receptor beta chains from one specimen sequenced in a study of shared clonotypes between healthy human individuals. Naive CD8 cells lacked CD45RO, underwent positive selection for CCR7 and left out terminally differentiated effector memory CD45RA+ cells. TCRdb's copy holds only in-frame clones and misses some; the assay was immunoSEQ multiplex PCR. This sample has some 2 million clones, with approximately 94% found just once. The sample taken for sequencing was naive CD8+ T cells sorted from blood. The receptor set was obtained from a man between 18 and 35 years old in good health.

The CDR3 coding sequence is TGTGCCAGCAGCCAGGCGGGGACAGGGGCTGAGCAGTACTTC. Amino acid sequence: CASSQAGTGAEQYF. This chain joins TRBV6-1 and TRBJ2-7; 10 nucleotides agree with TRBD1. Germline assignment: CDR1 MNHNS and CDR2 SASEGT. Trimming cost V 6 bases and J 7 bases; bases outside gene matches: 9. There are 14 residues in the CDR3.

Comments on this clone: Other DNA sequences in this specimen translate into the identical CDR3. V and J are TRBV28 and TRBJ1-2; D uncertain. CDR1 MDHEN and CDR2 SYDVKM come from the germline V gene. The CDR3 consists of 12 residues. Trimming stripped 5 bases from V and 3 bases from J, with 7 bases between. CDR3 region: CASSPGDYGYTF. The CDR3, as DNA: TGTGCCAGCAGTCCCGGCGACTATGGCTACACCTTC.

The J gene is TRBJ1-3, the V gene TRBV5-4; a weak D match, TRBD1 (5 bases). Trimming pared 6 bases from V and 4 bases from J, leaving 14 bases between. CDR1 and CDR2 (germline): SGHNT, YYREEE (reference sequence). The CDR3 sequence is 14 residues long. The CDR3 here is CASNLWGSGNTIYF. As DNA, the CDR3 is TGTGCCAGCAACCTATGGGGGTCGGGAAACACCATATATTTT.

The chain carries TRBV4-3 and TRBJ1-4; D might be TRBD1 (6 bases). The V end lost 0 bases, the J end lost 8 bases, and 19 bases lay between the germline ends. CDR3 length: 17 amino acids. Germline V gene sequence: CDR1 LGHNA, CDR2 YSLEER. CDR3 sequence reads: CASSQEEGGTIGEKLFF. CDR3 DNA: TGCGCCAGCAGCCAAGAGGAAGGGGGAACGATCGGAGAAAAACTGTTTTTT.

With regard to this clone: The sample has other DNA sequences that encode this CDR3 too. The chain employs TRBV14 and TRBJ2-7; D gene uncertain. This CDR3 has 13 residues. CDR1 is SGHDN and CDR2 is FVKESK in the germline V gene. Trimming removed 0 bases at V and 1 base at J, with 4 bases between. The CDR3 DNA sequence: TGTGCCAGCAGCCAAGACAGATCCTACGAGCAGTACTTC. Translating gives CASSQDRSYEQYF.

The CDR3 coding sequence is TGTGCCAGCAGTTCTTTTCCTAGCGGGGACTACGAGCAGTACTTC. It codes for CASSSFPSGDYEQYF. This chain joins TRBV27 and TRBJ2-7; 9 bases align to TRBD2. With V trimmed by 4 bases and J by 3 bases, 7 bases remained unmatched. Germline values: CDR1 MNHEY, CDR2 SMNVEV (reference sequence). This CDR3 is built from 15 residues.

This chain links TRBV29-1 with TRBJ2-5; 10 nucleotides match TRBD2. CDR3 size: 15 residues. Germline V lookup: CDR1 SQVTM, CDR2 ANQGSEA. Trimming at V came to 3 bases and at J to 0 bases, leaving 4 bases not matched to a gene. The CDR3 spells CSVEISGGYQETQYF. The DNA of the CDR3 is TGCAGCGTTGAGATTAGCGGGGGGTACCAAGAGACCCAGTACTTC.

V gene TRBV6-1 combines with J gene TRBJ2-2; unclear D gene. The CDR3 consists of 13 residues. Germline V gene lookup returns CDR1 MNHNS and CDR2 SASEGT. V dropped 7 bases and J dropped 1 base, with 7 bases sitting between them. The CDR3 DNA follows: TGTGCCAGCAATTTGGGGAACACCGGGGAGCTGTTTTTT. As protein: CASNLGNTGELFF.

This clone was recorded a few times. This sample includes further DNA sequences coding for the same CDR3. The genes are TRBV11-2 and TRBJ1-1, with D uncertain. CDR1 is SGHAT and CDR2 is FQNNGV in the germline V gene. The V end lost 1 base, the J end lost 3 bases, and 6 bases lay between the germline ends. The CDR3 consists of 13 residues. In DNA, the CDR3 is TGTGCCAGCAGCTTAGGTGTAGACACTGAAGCTTTCTTT. It specifies CASSLGVDTEAFF.